This passage covers 14 T cell receptor beta chains from one sample sequenced in a study of blood T cell repertoires in COVID-19. The data were produced by immunoSEQ multiplex PCR, yet TCRdb's version contains in-frame clones alone and is incomplete. The profile covers some 300,000 clones, with 88% appearing a single time and 1% taken by the ten largest. The sequencing input was PBMCs or T cells enriched from blood (not recorded which). The origin of the receptors is a woman aged 25 to 45 who had recovered from COVID-19.

The CDR3 is CASSGDRVGTEAFF. CDR3 nucleotide sequence: TGCGCCAGCAGCGGGGACAGGGTAGGCACTGAAGCTTTCTTT. The chain combines TRBV5-1 with TRBJ1-1; 9 nucleotides align to TRBD1. The CDR3 spans 14 residues. V lost 4 bases, J lost 4 bases, and 5 bases stayed unmatched. Germline V gene sequence: CDR1 SGHRS, CDR2 YFSETQ.

This CDR3 is CATSRDLGRGRPRSYNEQFF. CDR3 nucleotides: TGTGCCACCAGCAGAGATCTGGGCCGGGGTCGCCCCCGCTCCTACAATGAGCAGTTCTTC. This rearrangement joins TRBV15 to TRBJ2-1, with D perhaps TRBD2 (5 bases). CDR1 is LNHNV, CDR2 YYDKDF, per germline (reference sequence). V lost 0 bases, J lost 0 bases, and 21 bases lay in between. This CDR3 region has 20 residues.

The V call is TRBV19, the J call TRBJ2-3; 7 bases are a match to TRBD2. V was clipped by 6 bases and J by 1 base; unmatched bases: 7. Germline CDR1 is LNHDA and CDR2 is SQIVND (reference sequence). This CDR3 has 15 amino acids. CDR3 loop: CASSLSGAGTDTQYF. CDR3 bases: TGTGCCAGTAGCTTGAGCGGGGCGGGCACAGATACGCAGTATTTT.

The gene calls are TRBV29-1 and TRBJ1-2, with 7 bases fitting TRBD1. The germline V gene has CDR1 SQVTM and CDR2 ANQGSEA. The CDR3 has 12 residues. V shed 4 bases and J 5 bases; nucleotides not matched to a gene: 4. The CDR3 nucleotides read TGCAGCGTTGGGGGACAGTTGTATGGCTACACCTTC. As protein: CSVGGQLYGYTF. The full variable domain, with the rest looked up from reference TRBV29-1 and TRBJ1-2, is SAVISQKPSRDICQRGTSLTIQCQVDSQVTMMFWYRQQPGQSLTLIATANQGSEATYESGFVIDKFPISRPNLTFSTLTVSNMSPEDSSIYLCSVGGQLYGYTFGSGTRLTVV.

This clone was counted between two and nine times. The J gene is TRBJ1-2, the V gene TRBV28; TRBD1 aligns across 7 bases. From germline, CDR1 is MDHEN and CDR2 SYDVKM. The CDR3 has 15 residues. V lost 3 bases, J lost 8 bases, and 12 bases stayed unmatched. CDR3 bases: TGTGCCAGCAGTTTTAACACCCCGACAGGGCGAGGCTACACCTTC. This encodes CASSFNTPTGRGYTF.

The chain employs TRBV6-1 and TRBJ2-2; 7 nucleotides line up with TRBD1. CDR3 length: 18 residues. The V gene end was trimmed by 1 base and the J gene end by 4 bases; junction bases not matched to a gene: 12. Germline values: CDR1 MNHNS, CDR2 SASEGT. The CDR3 DNA reads as TGTGCCAGCAGTGAAGGGGCTTTGACAGGGCGAGTCACCGGGGAGCTGTTTTTT. It translates to CASSEGALTGRVTGELFF.

The chain couples TRBV27 to TRBJ1-3; 8 bases line up with TRBD1. The CDR3 totals 17 residues. V gave up 0 bases and J gave up 0 bases; unmatched junction bases: 4. CDR1 MNHEY and CDR2 SMNVEV come from the germline V gene (reference sequence). Written as DNA, the CDR3 is TGTGCCAGCAGTTTATCACAGGGGGATCACTCTGGAAACACCATATATTTT. It encodes CASSLSQGDHSGNTIYF.

This clone was counted only a few times. This chain connects TRBV27 to TRBJ1-5; 11 bases are shared with TRBD1. Germline values: CDR1 MNHEY, CDR2 SMNVEV (reference sequence). The CDR3 extends over 16 amino acids. V shed 5 bases, J shed 4 bases, and the junction held 7 bases outside the gene matches. CDR3 coding DNA: TGTGCCAGCAGTCCGAGGGGGACAGGGGGGAATCAGCCCCAGCATTTT. Amino acid sequence: CASSPRGTGGNQPQHF.

The chain recombines TRBV18 with TRBJ2-7; D is ambiguous. V was cut by 1 base and J by 6 bases, with 7 bases left in between. The CDR3 runs to 12 residues. The V gene's germline CDR1 is KGHSH and CDR2 LQKENI. CDR3 amino acids: CASSPQPGEQYF. As DNA, the CDR3 is TGTGCCAGCTCACCACAGCCGGGCGAGCAGTACTTC. Supplemented by reference TRBV18 and TRBJ2-7, the full variable domain reads NAGVMQNPRHLVRRRGQEARLRCSPMKGHSHVYWYRQLPEEGLKFMVYLQKENIIDESGMPKERFSAEFPKEGPSILRIQQVVRGDSAAYFCASSPQPGEQYFGPGTRLTVT.

Comment on this clone: Other nucleotide sequences from this sample produce the same CDR3. The chain has TRBV5-1 and TRBJ1-2, with no clear D. Germline V gene sequence: CDR1 SGHRS, CDR2 YFSETQ. V gave up 1 base and J gave up 4 bases, with 5 bases separating them. The CDR3 has 12 amino acids. CDR3 sequence: CASSLSGYGYTF. The CDR3 DNA reads TGCGCCAGCAGCTTGTCCGGCTATGGCTACACCTTC.

The rearrangement joins TRBV5-1 to TRBJ2-2; D not resolved. The germline CDR1 and CDR2 sequences are SGHRS and YFSETQ. CDR3 size: 15 residues. V was trimmed by 2 bases and J by 4 bases, leaving 12 bases between them. CDR3 in amino acids: CASSFVVSGTGELFF. The CDR3 coding sequence is TGCGCCAGCAGCTTCGTTGTGTCGGGCACCGGGGAGCTGTTTTTT.

The chain has TRBV25-1 and TRBJ2-7; D perhaps matches TRBD1 (5 bases). This CDR3 has 13 residues. Germline CDR1 and CDR2: MGHDK and SYGVNS. V gave up 6 bases and J gave up 1 base, with 10 bases separating them. CDR3 loop: CASSLQVSYEQYF. For the CDR3, the DNA is TGTGCCAGCAGCCTACAGGTTTCCTACGAGCAGTACTTC.

This clone has just one count. The chain has TRBV11-2 and TRBJ2-1; 9 positions match TRBD2. Germline V lookup: CDR1 SGHAT, CDR2 FQNNGV. The CDR3 sequence is 18 residues long. The V and J ends lost 2 bases and 3 bases, in that order; junction bases with no gene match: 11. The chain's CDR3 is CASSLWPSGEQNYNEQFF. CDR3 bases: TGTGCCAGCAGCTTATGGCCTAGCGGGGAGCAAAACTACAATGAGCAGTTCTTC. The full variable domain, rest sourced from reference TRBV11-2 and TRBJ2-1, is EAGVAQSPRYKIIEKRQSVAFWCNPISGHATLYWYQQILGQGPKLLIQFQNNGVVDDSQLPKDRFSAERLKGVDSTLKIQPAKLEDSAVYLCASSLWPSGEQNYNEQFFGPGTRLTVL.

The V call is TRBV12-3 or TRBV12-4, the J call TRBJ1-4; D is unclear. The CDR3 totals 12 residues. Trimming left V 1 base short and J 8 bases short, with 5 bases between. The CDR3 reads CASSLDTEKLFF. Written as DNA, the CDR3 is TGTGCCAGCAGTTTAGACACCGAAAAACTGTTTTTT.